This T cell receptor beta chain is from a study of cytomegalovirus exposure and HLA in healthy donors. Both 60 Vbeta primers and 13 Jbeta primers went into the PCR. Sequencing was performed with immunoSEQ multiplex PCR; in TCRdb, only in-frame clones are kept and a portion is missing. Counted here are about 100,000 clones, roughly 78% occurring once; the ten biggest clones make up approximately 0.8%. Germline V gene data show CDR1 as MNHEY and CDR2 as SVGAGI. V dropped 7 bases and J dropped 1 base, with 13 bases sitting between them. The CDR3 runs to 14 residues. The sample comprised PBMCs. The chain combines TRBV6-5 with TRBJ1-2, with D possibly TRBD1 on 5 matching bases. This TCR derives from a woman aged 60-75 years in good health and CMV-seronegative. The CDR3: CASNRQGGNYGYTF. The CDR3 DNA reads TGTGCCAGCAATCGCCAGGGCGGTAACTATGGCTACACCTTC.